This TCR beta chain was sequenced in a study of Ad26.COV2.S vaccination and SARS-CoV-2 variants. With 2 bases removed from V and 2 bases from J, the gap between germline ends came to 15 bases. The CDR3 totals 16 residues. CDR1 is SGHVS and CDR2 is FQNEAQ in the germline V gene. Clones were sequenced by immunoSEQ multiplex PCR, and TCRdb holds only the in-frame ones, with some missing. Of 300,000 to 400,000 clones detected, about 92% appear once; the ten largest clones hold around 4.2%. Sequenced material: peripheral blood, taken after recovery from COVID-19. This clonotype was obtained from a human donor who had recovered from COVID-19. The rearrangement uses TRBV7-8 and TRBJ1-1; D gene uncertain. The CDR3 protein is CASSLRSGNLNTEAFF. CDR3 DNA: TGTGCCAGCAGCTTACGAAGTGGCAACCTCAACACTGAAGCTTTCTTT.